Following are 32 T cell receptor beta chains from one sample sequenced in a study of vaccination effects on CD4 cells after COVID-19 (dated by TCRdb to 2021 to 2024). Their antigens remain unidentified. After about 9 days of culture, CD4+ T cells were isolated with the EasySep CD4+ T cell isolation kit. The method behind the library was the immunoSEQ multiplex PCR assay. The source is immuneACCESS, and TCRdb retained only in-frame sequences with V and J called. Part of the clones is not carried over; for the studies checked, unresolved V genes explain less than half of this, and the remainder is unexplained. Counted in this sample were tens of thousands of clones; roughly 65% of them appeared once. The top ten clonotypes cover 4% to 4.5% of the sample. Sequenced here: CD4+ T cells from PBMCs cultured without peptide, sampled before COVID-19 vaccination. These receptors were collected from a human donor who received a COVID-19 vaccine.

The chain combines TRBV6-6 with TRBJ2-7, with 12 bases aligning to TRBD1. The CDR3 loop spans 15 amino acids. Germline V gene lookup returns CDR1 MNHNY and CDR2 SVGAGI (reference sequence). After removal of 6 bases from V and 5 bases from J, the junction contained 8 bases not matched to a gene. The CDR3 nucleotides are TGTGCCAGCAGCCAATCCGGGACAGGGGGCCACGAGCAGTACTTC. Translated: CASSQSGTGGHEQYF.

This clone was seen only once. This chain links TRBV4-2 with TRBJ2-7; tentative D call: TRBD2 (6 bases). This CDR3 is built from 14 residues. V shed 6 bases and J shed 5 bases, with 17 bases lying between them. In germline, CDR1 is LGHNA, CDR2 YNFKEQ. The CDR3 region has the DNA TGTGCCAGCAGACTTACCGGGACTCCCAACGAGCAGTACTTC. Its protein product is CASRLTGTPNEQYF.

The CDR3 loop reads CATSEARTGRFTDTQYF. The CDR3 DNA sequence: TGTGCCACCAGTGAAGCGAGGACAGGGCGGTTCACAGATACGCAGTATTTT. The rearrangement links TRBV24-1 to TRBJ2-3, with TRBD1 matching over 8 bases. Per the germline V gene, CDR1 is KGHDR and CDR2 is SFDVKD. The CDR3 is made up of 17 amino acids. Unmatched junction bases numbered 10, after V lost 4 bases and J lost 2 bases.

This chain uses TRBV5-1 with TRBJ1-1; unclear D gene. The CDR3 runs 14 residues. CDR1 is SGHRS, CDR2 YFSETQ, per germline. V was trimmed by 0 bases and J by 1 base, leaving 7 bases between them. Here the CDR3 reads CASSLGSGNTEAFF. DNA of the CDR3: TGCGCCAGCAGCTTGGGATCCGGGAACACTGAAGCTTTCTTT.

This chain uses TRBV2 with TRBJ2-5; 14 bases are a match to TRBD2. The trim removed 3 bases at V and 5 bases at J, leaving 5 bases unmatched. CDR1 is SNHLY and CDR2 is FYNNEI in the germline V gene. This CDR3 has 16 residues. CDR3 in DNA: TGTGCCAGCAGTGAGGGACTAGCGGGAGTAGGGGAGACCCAGTACTTC. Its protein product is CASSEGLAGVGETQYF.

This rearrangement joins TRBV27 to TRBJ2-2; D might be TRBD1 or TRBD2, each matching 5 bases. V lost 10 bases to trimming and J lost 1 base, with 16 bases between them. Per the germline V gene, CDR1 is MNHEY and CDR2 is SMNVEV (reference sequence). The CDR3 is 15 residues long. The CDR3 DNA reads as TGTGCCAACCACCTCCGGGACCAGAACACCGGGGAGCTGTTTTTT. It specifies CANHLRDQNTGELFF.

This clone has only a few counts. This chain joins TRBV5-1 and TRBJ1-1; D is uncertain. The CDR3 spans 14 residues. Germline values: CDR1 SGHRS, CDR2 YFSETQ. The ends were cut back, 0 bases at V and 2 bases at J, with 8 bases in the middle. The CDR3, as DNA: TGCGCCAGCAGCTTGGGTCCGGGTAACACTGAAGCTTTCTTT. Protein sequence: CASSLGPGNTEAFF.

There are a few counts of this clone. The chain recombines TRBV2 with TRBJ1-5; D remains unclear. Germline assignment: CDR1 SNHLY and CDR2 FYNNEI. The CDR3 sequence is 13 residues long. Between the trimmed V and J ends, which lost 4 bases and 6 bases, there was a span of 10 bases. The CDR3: CASSGGMGQPQHF. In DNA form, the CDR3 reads TGTGCCAGCAGTGGCGGAATGGGTCAGCCCCAGCATTTT.

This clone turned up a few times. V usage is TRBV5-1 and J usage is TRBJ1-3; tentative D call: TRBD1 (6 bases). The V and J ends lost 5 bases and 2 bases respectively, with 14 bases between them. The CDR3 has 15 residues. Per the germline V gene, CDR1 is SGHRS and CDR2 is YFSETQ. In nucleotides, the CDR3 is TGCGCCAGCAGGCCGGGGGGCGCAGCTGGAAACACCATATATTTT. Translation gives CASRPGGAAGNTIYF.

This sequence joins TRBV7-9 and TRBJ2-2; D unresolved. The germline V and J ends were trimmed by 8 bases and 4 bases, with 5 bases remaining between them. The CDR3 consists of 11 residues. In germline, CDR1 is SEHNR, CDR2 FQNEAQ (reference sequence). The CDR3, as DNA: TGTGCCAGCTTTTCCACCGGGGAGCTGTTTTTT. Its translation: CASFSTGELFF.

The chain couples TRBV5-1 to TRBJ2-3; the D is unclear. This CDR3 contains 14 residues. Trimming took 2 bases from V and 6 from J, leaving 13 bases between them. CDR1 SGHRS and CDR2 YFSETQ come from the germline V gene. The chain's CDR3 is CASSLTDRADTQYF. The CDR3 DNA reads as TGCGCCAGCAGCTTAACGGACCGGGCGGATACGCAGTATTTT.

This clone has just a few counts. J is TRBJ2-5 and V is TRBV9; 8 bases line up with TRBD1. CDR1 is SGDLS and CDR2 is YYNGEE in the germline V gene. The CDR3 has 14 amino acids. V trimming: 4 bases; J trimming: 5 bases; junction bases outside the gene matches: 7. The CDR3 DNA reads TGTGCCAGCAGCACCCGACAGGGGCGGGAGACCCAGTACTTC. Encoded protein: CASSTRQGRETQYF.

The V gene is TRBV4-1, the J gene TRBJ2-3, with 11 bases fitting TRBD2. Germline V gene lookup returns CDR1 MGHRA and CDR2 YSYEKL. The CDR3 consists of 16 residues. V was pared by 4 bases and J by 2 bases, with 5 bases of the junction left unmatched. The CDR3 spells CASSLLAGGDTDTQYF. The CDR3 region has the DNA TGCGCCAGCAGCCTCCTAGCGGGGGGAGACACAGATACGCAGTATTTT.

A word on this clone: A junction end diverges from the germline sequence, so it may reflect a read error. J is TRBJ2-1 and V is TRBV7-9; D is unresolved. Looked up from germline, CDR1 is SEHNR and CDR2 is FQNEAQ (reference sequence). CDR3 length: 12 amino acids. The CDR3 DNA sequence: TGTGCCAGCAGTATAAGGGCCGCGGCAATCCTCTTC. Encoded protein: CASSIRAAAILF.

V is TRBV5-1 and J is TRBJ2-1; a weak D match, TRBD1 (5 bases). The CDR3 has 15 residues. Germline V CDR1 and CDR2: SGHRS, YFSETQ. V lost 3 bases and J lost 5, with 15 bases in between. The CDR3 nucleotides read TGCGCCAGCAGCTCACCTAGGGGCCAAGACAATGAGCAGTTCTTC. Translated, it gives CASSSPRGQDNEQFF.

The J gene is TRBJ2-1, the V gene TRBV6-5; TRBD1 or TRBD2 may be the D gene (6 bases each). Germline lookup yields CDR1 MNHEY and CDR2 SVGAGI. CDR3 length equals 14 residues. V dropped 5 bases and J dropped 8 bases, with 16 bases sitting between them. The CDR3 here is CASSRRDTGDEQFF. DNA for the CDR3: TGTGCCAGCAGTCGGAGGGACACAGGCGATGAGCAGTTCTTC.

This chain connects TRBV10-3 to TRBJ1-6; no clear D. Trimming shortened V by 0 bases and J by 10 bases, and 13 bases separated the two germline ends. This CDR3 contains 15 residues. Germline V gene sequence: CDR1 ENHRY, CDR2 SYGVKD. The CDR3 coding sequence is TGTGCCATCAGTGAGTCGACTAAGTCGCAATCACCCCTCCACTTT. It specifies CAISESTKSQSPLHF.

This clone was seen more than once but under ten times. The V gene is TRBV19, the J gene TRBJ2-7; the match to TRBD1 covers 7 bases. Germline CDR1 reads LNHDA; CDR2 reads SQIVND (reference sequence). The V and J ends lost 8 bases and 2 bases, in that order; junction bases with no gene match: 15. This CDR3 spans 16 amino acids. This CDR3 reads CASSRPGQLNTYEQYF. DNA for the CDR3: TGTGCCAGTTCACGGCCGGGACAGTTAAACACCTACGAGCAGTACTTC.

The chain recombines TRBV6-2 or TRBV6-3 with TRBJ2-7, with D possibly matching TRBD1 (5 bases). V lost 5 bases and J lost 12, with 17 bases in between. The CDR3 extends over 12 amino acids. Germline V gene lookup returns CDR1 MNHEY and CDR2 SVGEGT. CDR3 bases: TGTGCCAGCAGTCGAGAGACAGCCTCAGCGTACTTC. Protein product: CASSRETASAYF.

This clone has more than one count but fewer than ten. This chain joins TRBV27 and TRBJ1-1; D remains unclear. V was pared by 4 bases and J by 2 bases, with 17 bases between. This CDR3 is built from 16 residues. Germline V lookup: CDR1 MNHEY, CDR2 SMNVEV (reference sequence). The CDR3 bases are TGTGCCAGCAGTTCATGGGATTATCTATCCAACACTGAAGCTTTCTTT. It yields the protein CASSSWDYLSNTEAFF.

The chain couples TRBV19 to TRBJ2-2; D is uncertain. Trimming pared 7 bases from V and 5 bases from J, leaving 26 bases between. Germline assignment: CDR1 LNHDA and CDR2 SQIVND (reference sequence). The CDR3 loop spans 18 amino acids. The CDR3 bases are TGTGCCAGTACGGACGGAAGGAACCATTATAAGCTAACCGGGGAGCTGTTTTTT. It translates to CASTDGRNHYKLTGELFF.

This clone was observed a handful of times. CDR3 bases: TGTGCCAGCAGTCCCGGACAGGGGAATGCAGAGACCCAGTACTTC. Translating gives CASSPGQGNAETQYF. The chain couples TRBV27 to TRBJ2-5, with 9 bases lining up with TRBD1. The CDR3 runs 15 residues. Germline V gene lookup returns CDR1 MNHEY and CDR2 SMNVEV (reference sequence). After removal of 5 bases from V and 4 bases from J, the junction contained 8 bases not matched to a gene.

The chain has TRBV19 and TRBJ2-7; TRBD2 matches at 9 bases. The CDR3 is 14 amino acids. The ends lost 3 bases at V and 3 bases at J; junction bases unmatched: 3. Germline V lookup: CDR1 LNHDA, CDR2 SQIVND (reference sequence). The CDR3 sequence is CASSILAGNYEQYF. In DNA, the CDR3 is TGTGCCAGTAGTATCCTAGCGGGGAACTACGAGCAGTACTTC.

The CDR3 reads CASSWEQGYEQYF. The CDR3 bases are TGTGCCAGCAGCTGGGAACAGGGATACGAGCAGTACTTC. The rearrangement uses TRBV11-2 and TRBJ2-7, with D perhaps matching TRBD1 (6 bases). This CDR3 has 13 residues. CDR1 is SGHAT and CDR2 is FQNNGV in the germline V gene. V was clipped by 4 bases and J by 4 bases, with 11 bases between them.

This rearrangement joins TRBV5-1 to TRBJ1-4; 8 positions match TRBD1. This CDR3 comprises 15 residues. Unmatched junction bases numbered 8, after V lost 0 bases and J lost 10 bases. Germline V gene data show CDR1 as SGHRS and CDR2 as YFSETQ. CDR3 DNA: TGCGCCAGCAGCTTGGTCCAACAGGGGGTGGGAAAACTGTTTTTT. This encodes CASSLVQQGVGKLFF. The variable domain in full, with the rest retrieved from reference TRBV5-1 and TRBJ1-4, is KAGVTQTPRYLIKTRGQQVTLSCSPISGHRSVSWYQQTPGQGLQFLFEYFSETQRNKGNFPGRFSGRQFSNSRSEMNVSTLELGDSALYLCASSLVQQGVGKLFFGSGTQLSVL.

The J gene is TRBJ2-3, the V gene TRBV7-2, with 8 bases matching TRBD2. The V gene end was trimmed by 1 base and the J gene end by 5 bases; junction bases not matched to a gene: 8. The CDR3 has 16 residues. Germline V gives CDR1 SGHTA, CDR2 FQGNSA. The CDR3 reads CASSLGASGPLDTQYF. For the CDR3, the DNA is TGTGCCAGCAGCTTAGGGGCTAGCGGGCCGTTAGATACGCAGTATTTT.

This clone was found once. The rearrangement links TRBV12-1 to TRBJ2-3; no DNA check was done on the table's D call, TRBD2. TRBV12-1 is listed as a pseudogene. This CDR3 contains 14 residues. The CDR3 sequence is CASSCASGTDTQYF. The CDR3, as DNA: TGTGCCAGCAGCTGCGCCAGCGGCACAGATACGCAGTATTTT.

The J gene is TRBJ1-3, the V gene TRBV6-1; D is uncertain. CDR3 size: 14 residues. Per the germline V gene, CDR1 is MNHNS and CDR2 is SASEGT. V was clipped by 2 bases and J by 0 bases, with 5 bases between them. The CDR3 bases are TGTGCCAGCAGTGAACCCCTCTCTGGAAACACCATATATTTT. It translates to CASSEPLSGNTIYF.

The CDR3 DNA sequence: TGTGCCAGCAGCCGGGGAGCGGGGGGAACCTACGAGCAGTACTTC. Translation: CASSRGAGGTYEQYF. The chain joins TRBV3-1 (or the pseudogene TRBV3-2) to TRBJ2-7; 9 positions match TRBD2. The J segment lost 2 bases and the V segment lost 4 bases, leaving 6 bases of the junction unmatched. Germline V gene lookup returns CDR1 LGHDT and CDR2 YNNKEL (reference sequence). This CDR3 has 15 amino acids.

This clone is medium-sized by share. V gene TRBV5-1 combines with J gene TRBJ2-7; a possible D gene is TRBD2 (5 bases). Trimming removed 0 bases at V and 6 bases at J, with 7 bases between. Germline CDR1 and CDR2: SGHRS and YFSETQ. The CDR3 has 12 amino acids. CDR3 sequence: CASSLASSEQYF. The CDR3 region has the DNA TGCGCCAGCAGCTTGGCTAGCAGCGAGCAGTACTTC.

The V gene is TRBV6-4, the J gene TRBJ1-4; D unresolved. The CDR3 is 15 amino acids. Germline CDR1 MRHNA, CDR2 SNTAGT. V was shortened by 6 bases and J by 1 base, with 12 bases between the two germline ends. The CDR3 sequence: CASSLDDRTNEKLFF. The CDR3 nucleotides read TGTGCCAGCAGCCTCGATGATCGAACTAATGAAAAACTGTTTTTT.

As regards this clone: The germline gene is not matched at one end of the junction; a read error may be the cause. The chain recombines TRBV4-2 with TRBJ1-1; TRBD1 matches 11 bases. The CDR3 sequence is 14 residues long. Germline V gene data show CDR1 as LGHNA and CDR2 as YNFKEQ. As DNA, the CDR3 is TGTGCCAGCAGCCAAGCCGGGACAGGGGGAATTGTCATCTTT. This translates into CASSQAGTGGIVIF.